The present T cell receptor (beta chain) was sequenced within a study of blood T cell repertoires in COVID-19. Whole-study context: Spain, Italy and the United States supplied samples that represented acute and convalescent COVID-19. From T cells, B-cell-depleted T cells, or PBMCs came the material, which was cDNA or gDNA.

Clinical histories supplied by participants themselves formed the basis of cohort assignment. Authors' analysis steps: Counts of nucleated cells, estimated from reference gene primer amplification, were obtained. Sequencing was performed with immunoSEQ multiplex PCR; in TCRdb, only in-frame clones are kept and a portion is missing. The V and J calls and clone size come from that table; D and trimming were worked out from the DNA. The sample includes about 200,000 clones, roughly 86% of them seen just once. Material: PBMCs or T cells enriched from blood (not recorded which). This TCR was sampled from a man aged 40-49 years with acute COVID-19.

The CDR3 region is CASSLSVSRGNQPQHF. The CDR3 bases are TGTGCCAGCAGTTTATCTGTCTCGAGAGGCAATCAGCCCCAGCATTTT. The chain joins TRBV27 to TRBJ1-5; no clear D. The CDR3 runs to 16 residues. V was cut by 0 bases and J by 2 bases, with 11 bases left in between. Germline loops: CDR1 MNHEY, CDR2 SMNVEV (reference sequence).